The rows below give T cell receptor beta chains drawn from one sample of a study of cytomegalovirus exposure and HLA in healthy donors. The assay was immunoSEQ multiplex PCR, and TCRdb's table has in-frame clones only and misses some. There are 90,000 to 100,000 clones in the sample; roughly 70% occur only once, and 2.5% to 3% lies in the top ten. The sequenced material came from PBMCs. The source of these receptors is a man aged 45-65 years in good health and CMV-seronegative. The conserved cysteine and the conserved F or W are not part of the CDR3 here. A D gene is named only where the DNA matches it firmly. Some rows mark clone size as missing; the rest say once, few, many or name a class of expanded clone.

V gene	D gene	clone size	CDR3 protein
TRBV7-2	TRBD2	few	ASSNTGLAGGWDTQY
TRBV5-1	NA	few	ASREPNTEAF
TRBV9	TRBD1	once	ASSVATGGWGSEAF
TRBV4-3	NA	NA	ASSQDVSAPIPH
TRBV10-3	TRBD1	NA	AISVGQGQETQY
TRBV7-3	TRBD1	few	ASSLWTGGTFWEKLF
TRBV2	NA	NA	ASSFDLAGNQPQH
TRBV5-4	NA	NA	ASWQGKGEQY
TRBV4-1	NA	NA	ASSQEAAGHTGELF
TRBV29-1	NA	NA	SVKTTGTYEQY
TRBV11-1	TRBD1	NA	ASSPRTGTYEQY
TRBV4-3	TRBD1	few	ASSPQGQGESYEQY
TRBV9	NA	once	ASSNTGTMKETQY
TRBV20-1	NA	NA	SATANEKLF
TRBV4-2	TRBD1	NA	ASSQDQGTGGEKLF
TRBV7-2	TRBD1	NA	ASSLVRQGAT
TRBV12-5	NA	few	ASGSWTEVEELF
TRBV6-5	TRBD2	NA	ASSYGRGGRTDTQY